This T cell receptor (beta chain) was retrieved from a study of metastatic and nonmetastatic thyroid tumors. In the authors' workflow: Researchers built a distant-metastasis classifier for papillary thyroid cancer that drew on CDR3 differences across clinicopathological groups. MiXCR re-clonotyped the PCR reads for TCRdb. Here the V and J calls rest on TCRdb's processing, not on the authors' analysis. The repertoire holds approximately 3,500 clones, with just over 35% as singletons. This clone was counted only a few times. The junction departs from the called germline gene at one end, perhaps through a read error. This CDR3 is also generated by other DNA sequences in the sample. CDR3 length: 16 amino acids. Per germline, CDR1 MNHEY and CDR2 SVGEGT. No treatment of any kind had been given to any patient before thyroid surgery.

The sequenced sample was adjacent normal tissue. The TCR comes from a female donor with papillary thyroid cancer or a benign thyroid nodule (not recorded which). Some clones in this sample may be carry-over from other donors' samples. The chain links TRBV6-2 or TRBV6-3 to TRBJ1-6; D might be TRBD1 (5 bases). The CDR3 reads CASSYLDPRQSSPLHF. In DNA, the CDR3 is TGTGCTAGCAGTTACCTCGACCCCCGACAGAGTTCACCCCTCCACTTT.